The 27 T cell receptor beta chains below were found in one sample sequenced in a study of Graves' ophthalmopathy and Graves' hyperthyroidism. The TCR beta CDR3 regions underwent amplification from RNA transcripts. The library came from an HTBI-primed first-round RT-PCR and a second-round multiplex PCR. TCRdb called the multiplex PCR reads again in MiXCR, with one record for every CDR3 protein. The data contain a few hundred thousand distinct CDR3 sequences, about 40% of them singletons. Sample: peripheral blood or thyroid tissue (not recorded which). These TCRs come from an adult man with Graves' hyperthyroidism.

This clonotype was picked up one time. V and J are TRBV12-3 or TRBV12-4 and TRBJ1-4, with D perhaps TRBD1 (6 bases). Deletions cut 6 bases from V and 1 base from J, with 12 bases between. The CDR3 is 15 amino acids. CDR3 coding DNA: TGTGCCAGCAGGGGAACACAGGGAACTAATGAAAAACTGTTTTTT. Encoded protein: CASRGTQGTNEKLFF.

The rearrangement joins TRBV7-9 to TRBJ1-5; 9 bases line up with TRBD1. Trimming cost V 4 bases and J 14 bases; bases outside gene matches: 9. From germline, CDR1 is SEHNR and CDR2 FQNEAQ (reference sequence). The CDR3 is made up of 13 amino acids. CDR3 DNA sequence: TGTGCCAGCAGCTCAGGGACAGGGATCTACGAGCATTTT. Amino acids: CASSSGTGIYEHF.

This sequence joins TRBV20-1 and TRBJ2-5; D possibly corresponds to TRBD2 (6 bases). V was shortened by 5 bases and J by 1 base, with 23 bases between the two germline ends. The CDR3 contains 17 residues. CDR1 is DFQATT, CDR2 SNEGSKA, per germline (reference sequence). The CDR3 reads CSAPRRKVLAAQETQYF. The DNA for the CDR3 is TGCAGTGCTCCCCGTCGGAAAGTCTTAGCGGCCCAAGAGACCCAGTACTTC.

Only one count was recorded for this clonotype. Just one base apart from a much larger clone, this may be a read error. CDR3: CASRKGGGKETQYF. CDR3 nucleotide sequence: TGTGCCAGCAGAAAGGGAGGAGGAAAAGAGACCCAGTACTTC. This chain links TRBV5-6 with TRBJ2-5; a weak D match, TRBD2 (6 bases). The CDR3 is 14 amino acids. V lost 5 bases and J 3 bases, leaving 14 bases between the germline ends. The germline gives CDR1 SGHDT, CDR2 YYEEEE.

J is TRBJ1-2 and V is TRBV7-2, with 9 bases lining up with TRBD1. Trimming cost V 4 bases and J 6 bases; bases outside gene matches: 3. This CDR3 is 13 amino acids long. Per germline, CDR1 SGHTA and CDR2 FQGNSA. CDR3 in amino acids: CASSSQGANGYTF. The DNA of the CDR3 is TGTGCCAGCAGCTCACAGGGGGCTAATGGCTACACCTTC.

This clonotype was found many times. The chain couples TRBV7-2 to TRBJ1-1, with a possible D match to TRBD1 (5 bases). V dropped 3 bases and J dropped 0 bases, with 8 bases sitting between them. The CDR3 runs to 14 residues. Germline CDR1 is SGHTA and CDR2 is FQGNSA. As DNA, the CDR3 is TGTGCCAGCAGCTTCGCAGGGTTGAACACTGAAGCTTTCTTT. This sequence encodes CASSFAGLNTEAFF. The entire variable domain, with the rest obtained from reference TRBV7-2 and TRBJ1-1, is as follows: GAGVSQSPSNKVTEKGKDVELRCDPISGHTALYWYRQSLGQGLEFLIYFQGNSAPDKSGLPSDRFSAERTGGSVSTLTIQRTQQEDSAVYLCASSFAGLNTEAFFGQGTRLTVV.

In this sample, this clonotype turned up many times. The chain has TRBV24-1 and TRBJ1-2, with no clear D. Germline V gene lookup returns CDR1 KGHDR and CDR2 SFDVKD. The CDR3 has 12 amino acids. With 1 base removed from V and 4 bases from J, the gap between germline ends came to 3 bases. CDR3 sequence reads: CATSDFGYGYTF. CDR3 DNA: TGTGCCACCAGTGATTTTGGCTATGGCTACACCTTC.

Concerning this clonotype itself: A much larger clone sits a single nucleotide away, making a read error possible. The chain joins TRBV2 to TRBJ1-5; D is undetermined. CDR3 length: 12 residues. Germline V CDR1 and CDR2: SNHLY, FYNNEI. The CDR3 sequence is CANSDPRQPQHF. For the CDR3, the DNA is TGTGCCAACAGTGATCCTAGGCAGCCCCAGCATTTT.

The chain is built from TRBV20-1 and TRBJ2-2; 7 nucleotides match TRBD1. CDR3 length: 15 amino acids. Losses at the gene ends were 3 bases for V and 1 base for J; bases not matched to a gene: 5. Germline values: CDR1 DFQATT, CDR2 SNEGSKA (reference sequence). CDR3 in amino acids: CSASGQGVNTGELFF. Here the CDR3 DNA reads TGCAGTGCTAGTGGGCAGGGGGTGAACACCGGGGAGCTGTTTTTT.

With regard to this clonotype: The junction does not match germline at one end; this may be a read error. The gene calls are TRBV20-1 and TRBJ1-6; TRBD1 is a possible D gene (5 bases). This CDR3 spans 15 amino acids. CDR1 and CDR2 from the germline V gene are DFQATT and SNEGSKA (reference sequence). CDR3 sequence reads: CGARSLGGVDSPLHF. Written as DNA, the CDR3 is TGCGGTGCTAGATCGCTCGGAGGGGTTGATTCACCCCTCCACTTT.

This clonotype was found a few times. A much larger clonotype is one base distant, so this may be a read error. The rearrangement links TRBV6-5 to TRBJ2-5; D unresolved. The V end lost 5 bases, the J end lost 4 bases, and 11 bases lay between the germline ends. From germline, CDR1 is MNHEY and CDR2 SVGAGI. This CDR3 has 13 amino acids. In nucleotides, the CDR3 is TGTGCCAGCAGTGAATACAGCCGAGAGACCCAGTACTTC. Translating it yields CASSEYSRETQYF.

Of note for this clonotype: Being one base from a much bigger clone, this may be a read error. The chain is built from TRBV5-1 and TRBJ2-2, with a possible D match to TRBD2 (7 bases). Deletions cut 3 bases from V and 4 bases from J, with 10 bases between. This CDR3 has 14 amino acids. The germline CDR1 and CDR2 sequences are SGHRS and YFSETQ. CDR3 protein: CASSWEGVTGELFF. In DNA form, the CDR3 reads TGCGCCAGCAGCTGGGAGGGGGTCACCGGGGAGCTGTTTTTT.

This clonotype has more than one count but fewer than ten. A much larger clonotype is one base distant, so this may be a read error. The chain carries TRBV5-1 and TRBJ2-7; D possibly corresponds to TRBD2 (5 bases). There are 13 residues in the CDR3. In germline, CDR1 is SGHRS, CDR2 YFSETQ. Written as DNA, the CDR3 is TGCACCAGCAGTTCCGGGGATTCCTACGAGCAGTACTTC. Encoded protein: CTSSSGDSYEQYF. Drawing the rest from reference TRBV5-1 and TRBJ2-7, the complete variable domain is KAGVTQTPRYLIKTRGQQVTLSCSPISGHRSVSWYQQTPGQGLQFLFEYFSETQRNKGNFPGRFSGRQFSNSRSEMNVSTLELGDSALYLCTSSSGDSYEQYFGPGTRLTVT.

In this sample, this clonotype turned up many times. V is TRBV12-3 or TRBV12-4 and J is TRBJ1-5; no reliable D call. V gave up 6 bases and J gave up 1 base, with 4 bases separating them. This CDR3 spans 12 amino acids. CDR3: CASSQSNQPQHF. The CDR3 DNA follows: TGTGCCAGCAGCCAAAGCAATCAGCCCCAGCATTTT.

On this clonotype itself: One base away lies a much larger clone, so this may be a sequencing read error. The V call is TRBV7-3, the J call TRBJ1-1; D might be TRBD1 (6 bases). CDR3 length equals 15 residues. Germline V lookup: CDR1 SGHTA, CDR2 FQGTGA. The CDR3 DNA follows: TGTACCAGCAGCCCCCAGGTAGGGGGGAGGACTGAAGCTTTCTTT. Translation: CTSSPQVGGRTEAFF.

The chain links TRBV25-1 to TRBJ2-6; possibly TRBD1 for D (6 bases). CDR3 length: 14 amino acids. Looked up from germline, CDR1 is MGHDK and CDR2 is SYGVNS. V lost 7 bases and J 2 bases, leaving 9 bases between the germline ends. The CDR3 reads CASKGVPGANVLTF. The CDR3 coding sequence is TGTGCCAGCAAGGGGGTTCCTGGGGCCAACGTCCTGACTTTC.

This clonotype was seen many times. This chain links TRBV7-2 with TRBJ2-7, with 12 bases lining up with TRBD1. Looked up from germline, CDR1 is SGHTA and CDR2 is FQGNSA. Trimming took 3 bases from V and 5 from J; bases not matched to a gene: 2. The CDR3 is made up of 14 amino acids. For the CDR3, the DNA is TGTGCCAGCAGCTTCGGGACAGGGGGCAACGAGCAGTACTTC. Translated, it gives CASSFGTGGNEQYF.

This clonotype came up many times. The CDR3 sequence: CSAKTDRRQETQYF. In DNA form, the CDR3 reads TGCAGTGCTAAAACCGACAGGAGACAAGAGACCCAGTACTTC. This chain joins TRBV20-1 and TRBJ2-5, with D perhaps matching TRBD1 (6 bases). Deletions cut 4 bases from V and 2 bases from J, with 14 bases between. This CDR3 contains 14 residues. Germline V gene lookup returns CDR1 DFQATT and CDR2 SNEGSKA (reference sequence).

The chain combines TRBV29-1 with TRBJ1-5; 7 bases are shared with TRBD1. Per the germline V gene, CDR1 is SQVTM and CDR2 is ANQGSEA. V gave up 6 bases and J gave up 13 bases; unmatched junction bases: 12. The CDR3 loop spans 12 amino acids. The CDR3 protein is CSVGQQGNVQHF. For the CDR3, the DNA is TGCAGCGTGGGACAGCAGGGGAACGTACAGCATTTT.

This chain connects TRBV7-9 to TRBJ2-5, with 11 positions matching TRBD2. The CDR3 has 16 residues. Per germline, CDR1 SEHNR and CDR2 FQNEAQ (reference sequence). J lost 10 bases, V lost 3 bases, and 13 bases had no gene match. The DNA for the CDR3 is TGTGCCAGCAGCTTCGGGTCCCTTGGTAGCGGGGGGGGCCAGTACTTC. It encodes CASSFGSLGSGGGQYF.

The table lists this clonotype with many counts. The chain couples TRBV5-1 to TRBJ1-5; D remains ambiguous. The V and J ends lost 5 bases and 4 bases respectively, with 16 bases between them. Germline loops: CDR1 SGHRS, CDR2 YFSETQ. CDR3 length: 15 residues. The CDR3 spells CASSSGGTANQPQHF. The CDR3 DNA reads TGCGCCAGCAGTTCGGGTGGAACAGCAAATCAGCCCCAGCATTTT.

This chain's CDR3 is CASSVSGGVFNEQFF. CDR3 in DNA: TGTGCCAGTAGTGTTAGCGGGGGGGTGTTCAATGAGCAGTTCTTC. V is TRBV19 and J is TRBJ2-7; TRBD2 matches at 11 bases. The better agreement between TRBJ2-1 and the DNA end casts doubt on the J call. Germline V gene sequence: CDR1 LNHDA, CDR2 SQIVND (reference sequence). The CDR3 contains 15 residues.

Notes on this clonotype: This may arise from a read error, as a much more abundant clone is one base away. The CDR3 bases are TGTGCCAGCAGCCCTCCTGCCGCTTCTCAGGGAATCCTCAAAGCTTTCTTT. Protein sequence: CASSPPAASQGILKAFF. This chain links TRBV5-6 with TRBJ1-1; perhaps TRBD1 as D (5 bases). Per the germline V gene, CDR1 is SGHDT and CDR2 is YYEEEE. Trimming stripped 4 bases from V and 9 bases from J, with 28 bases between. CDR3 length: 17 amino acids.

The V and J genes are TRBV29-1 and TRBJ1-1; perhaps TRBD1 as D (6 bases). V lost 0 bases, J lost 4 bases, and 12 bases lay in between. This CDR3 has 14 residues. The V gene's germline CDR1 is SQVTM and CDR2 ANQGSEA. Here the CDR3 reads CSVEDPGTTTEAFF. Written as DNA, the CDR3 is TGCAGCGTTGAAGATCCAGGGACAACCACTGAAGCTTTCTTT.

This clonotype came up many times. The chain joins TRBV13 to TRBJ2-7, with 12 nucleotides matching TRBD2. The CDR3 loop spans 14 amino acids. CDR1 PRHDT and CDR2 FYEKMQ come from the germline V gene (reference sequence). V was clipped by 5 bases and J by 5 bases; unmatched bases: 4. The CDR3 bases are TGTGCCAGCAGCACAAGACTAGCGGGAGACGAGCAGTACTTC. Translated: CASSTRLAGDEQYF.

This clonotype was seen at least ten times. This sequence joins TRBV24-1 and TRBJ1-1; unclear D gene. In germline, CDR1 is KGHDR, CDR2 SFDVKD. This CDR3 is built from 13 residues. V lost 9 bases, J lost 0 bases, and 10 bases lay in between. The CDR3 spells CATQASLNTEAFF. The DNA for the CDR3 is TGTGCCACCCAGGCTAGCTTGAACACTGAAGCTTTCTTT.

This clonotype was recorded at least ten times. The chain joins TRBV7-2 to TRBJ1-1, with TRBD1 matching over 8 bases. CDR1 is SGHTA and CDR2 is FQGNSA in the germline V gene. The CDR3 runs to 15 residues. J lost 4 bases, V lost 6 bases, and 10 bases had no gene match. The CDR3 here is CASRLTGARFTEAFF. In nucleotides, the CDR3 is TGTGCCAGCAGATTGACAGGGGCGCGGTTCACTGAAGCTTTCTTT.